This TCR beta chain was captured by sequencing in a study of blood T cells in healthy people across ages. Study-wide background: About one barcoded TCR beta cDNA was captured per two T cells. Study-wide points: Higher diversity and more naive CD4+ cells were features of long-lived donors, compared to aged donors.

V was cut by 2 bases and J by 7 bases, with 8 bases left in between. There are 12 residues in the CDR3. Regarding this clonotype: No antigen is known for it.

The total RNA that was extracted per sample amounted to at least 5.5 micrograms. With a J-beta primer mix and a sample-barcoded 5' primer, a second PCR ran 7 to 11 cycles. Each TCR beta cDNA got a 12-nucleotide random molecular identifier. Each CDR3 protein is one row after TCRdb ran MiXCR on the 5' RACE reads. Of hundreds of thousands of distinct CDR3 sequences in the sample, under 45% were seen once. Material: blood. The clonotype was recovered from a man in his 60s in good health. J is TRBJ1-2 and V is TRBV12-3 or TRBV12-4; D perhaps matches TRBD1 (5 bases). The CDR3 coding sequence is TGTGCCAGCAGTTTATCCGGGGCTGGCTACACCTTC. It translates to CASSLSGAGYTF.